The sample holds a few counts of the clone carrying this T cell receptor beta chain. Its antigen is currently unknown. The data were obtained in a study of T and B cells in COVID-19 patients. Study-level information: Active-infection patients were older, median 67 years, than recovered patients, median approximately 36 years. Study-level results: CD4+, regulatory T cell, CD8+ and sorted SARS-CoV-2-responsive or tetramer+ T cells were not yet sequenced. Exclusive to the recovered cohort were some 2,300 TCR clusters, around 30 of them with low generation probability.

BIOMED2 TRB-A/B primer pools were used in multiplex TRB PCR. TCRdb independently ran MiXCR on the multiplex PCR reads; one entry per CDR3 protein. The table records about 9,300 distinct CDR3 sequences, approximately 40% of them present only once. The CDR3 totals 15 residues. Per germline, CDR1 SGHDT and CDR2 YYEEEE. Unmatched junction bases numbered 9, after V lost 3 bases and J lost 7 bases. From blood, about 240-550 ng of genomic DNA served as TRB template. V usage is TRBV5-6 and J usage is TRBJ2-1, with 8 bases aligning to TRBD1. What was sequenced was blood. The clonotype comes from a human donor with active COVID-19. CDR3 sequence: CASSSPTGVQNEQFF. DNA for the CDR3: TGTGCCAGCAGCTCCCCGACAGGGGTACAGAATGAGCAGTTCTTC.